This entry lists 30 T cell receptor beta chains sequenced from one sample in a study of memory CD8 T cells in hepatitis C reinfection. Using immunoSEQ multiplex PCR, the repertoire was profiled, and TCRdb retains in-frame clones only, with some absent. This table has approximately 52,000 clones, roughly 86% appearing once. Time point specified: pre-reinfection, 55 to 20 weeks before reinfection detection. No in vitro expansion preceded TCR sequencing of the sorted cells. The sequenced sample was naive CD8+ T cells sorted from blood. These receptors all come from a man in his late teens or twenties with hepatitis C virus infection.

This chain's CDR3 is CASSKRTGGAETQYF. CDR3 nucleotides: TGTGCCAGCAGCAAAAGGACAGGGGGCGCAGAGACCCAGTACTTC. This chain connects TRBV21-1 to TRBJ2-5; the table's D call, TRBD1, was not checked against the DNA. TRBV21-1 is a recognized pseudogene. The CDR3 covers 15 residues.

CDR3 in amino acids: CASSLLTPGQGLSEQFF. The CDR3 DNA is TGTGCCAGCAGCCTACTTACCCCGGGACAGGGATTAAGTGAGCAGTTCTTC. The chain links TRBV5-5 to TRBJ2-1; 9 bases agree with TRBD1. Trimming cost V 4 bases and J 9 bases; bases outside gene matches: 17. Germline CDR1 and CDR2: SGHKS and YYEKEE (reference sequence). This CDR3 is built from 17 residues.

V gene TRBV30 combines with J gene TRBJ2-5, with D possibly TRBD2 on 7 matching bases. The CDR3 spans 15 residues. CDR1 and CDR2 (germline): GTSNPN, SVGIG (reference sequence). The V end was cut by 0 bases, the J end by 4 bases, with 15 bases between. For the CDR3, the DNA is TGTGCCTGGAGTGTAGTCGGGGGGCGAGGAGAGACCCAGTACTTC. Its protein is CAWSVVGGRGETQYF.

This chain connects TRBV4-1 to TRBJ1-6; 11 bases are a match to TRBD1. Germline V gene data show CDR1 as MGHRA and CDR2 as YSYEKL. CDR3 length: 16 amino acids. The V and J ends lost 2 bases and 6 bases, in that order; junction bases with no gene match: 3. The CDR3 protein is CASSQRTGGSNSPLHF. CDR3 bases: TGCGCCAGCAGCCAAAGGACAGGGGGCAGTAATTCACCCCTCCACTTT.

The J gene is TRBJ2-1, the V gene TRBV4-1; the D gene is possibly TRBD2 (6 bases). The length of the CDR3 is 19 residues. V was trimmed by 1 base and J by 2 bases, leaving 21 bases between them. Looked up from germline, CDR1 is MGHRA and CDR2 is YSYEKL. DNA for the CDR3: TGCGCCAGCAGCCAAGTGGGGGGACTCCCCTATGTGGCCTACAATGAGCAGTTCTTC. It is translated as CASSQVGGLPYVAYNEQFF.

This chain connects TRBV6-5 to TRBJ2-1; D gene ambiguous. The V end lost 5 bases, the J end lost 0 bases, and 11 bases lay between the germline ends. This CDR3 spans 15 amino acids. Germline V lookup: CDR1 MNHEY, CDR2 SVGAGI. The CDR3: CASSPIRSSYNEQFF. Written as DNA, the CDR3 is TGTGCCAGCAGTCCAATCCGTAGCTCCTACAATGAGCAGTTCTTC.

The rearrangement links TRBV7-9 to TRBJ2-1; 11 nucleotides agree with TRBD2. V lost 4 bases to trimming and J lost 6 bases; unmatched junction nucleotides: 5. This CDR3 spans 15 amino acids. Germline V CDR1 and CDR2: SEHNR, FQNEAQ (reference sequence). CDR3: CASSSGLAESNEQFF. CDR3 DNA sequence: TGTGCCAGCAGCTCGGGACTAGCGGAGTCCAATGAGCAGTTCTTC. The full variable domain, in which reference TRBV7-9 and TRBJ2-1 provide the parts outside the CDR3, is DTGVSQNPRHKITKRGQNVTFRCDPISEHNRLYWYRQTLGQGPEFLTYFQNEAQLEKSRLLSDRFSAERPKGSFSTLEIQRTEQGDSAMYLCASSSGLAESNEQFFGPGTRLTVL.

This rearrangement joins TRBV12-5 to TRBJ2-5; 12 nucleotides line up with TRBD2. Germline CDR1 LGHNT, CDR2 FRNRAP. V lost 1 base, J lost 4 bases, and 7 bases stayed unmatched. The CDR3 loop spans 17 amino acids. CDR3 amino acids: CASGLGTSGARAETQYF. In DNA, the CDR3 is TGTGCTAGTGGTTTGGGGACTAGCGGGGCCCGGGCAGAGACCCAGTACTTC.

The chain has TRBV4-1 and TRBJ2-1, with 8 bases aligning to TRBD1. Trimming at V came to 3 bases and at J to 9 bases, leaving 7 bases not matched to a gene. The CDR3 runs to 14 residues. Germline CDR1 is MGHRA and CDR2 is YSYEKL. The CDR3 DNA is TGCGCCAGCAGCCATCCCGGGACAGGAGTTGAGCAGTTCTTC. This encodes CASSHPGTGVEQFF.

This chain joins TRBV28 and TRBJ1-1, with unresolved D. CDR3 size: 14 residues. V lost 6 bases and J lost 6, with 17 bases in between. Germline CDR1 is MDHEN and CDR2 is SYDVKM. CDR3 residues: CASSPDPVGSEAFF. As DNA, the CDR3 is TGTGCCAGCAGCCCAGACCCGGTCGGGTCTGAAGCTTTCTTT.

This sequence joins TRBV6-5 and TRBJ2-6, with D tentatively TRBD1 (6 bases). V shed 6 bases and J shed 2 bases, with 11 bases lying between them. Germline CDR1 and CDR2: MNHEY and SVGAGI. The CDR3 totals 15 residues. The CDR3 protein is CASRAGTPGANVLTF. Written as DNA, the CDR3 is TGTGCCAGCAGAGCCGGGACACCTGGGGCCAACGTCCTGACTTTC.

The J gene is TRBJ2-7, the V gene TRBV6-1; no firm D call. The CDR3 has 18 amino acids. Germline V gene sequence: CDR1 MNHNS, CDR2 SASEGT. V lost 2 bases and J lost 2, with 22 bases in between. The CDR3 DNA sequence: TGTGCCAGCAGTGAACCAACTTCACAGTCACGAGAGCCCTACGAGCAGTACGTC. This encodes CASSEPTSQSREPYEQYV.

This clone was seen just once. At one of its ends the junction is not consistent with the germline gene, which may arise from a read error. This chain links TRBV19 with TRBJ1-1; a weak D match, TRBD1 (5 bases). The CDR3 extends over 14 amino acids. In germline, CDR1 is LNHDA, CDR2 SQIVND (reference sequence). The CDR3 is CASSVDTGNTEAFF. In DNA, the CDR3 is TGTGCCAGTAGTGTAGACACAGGGAACACTGAAGCTTTCTTT.

A single count supports this clone. The rearrangement uses TRBV9 and TRBJ2-5; possible D gene TRBD2, 7 bases. V lost 8 bases, J lost 11 bases, and 25 bases lay in between. Germline values: CDR1 SGDLS, CDR2 YYNGEE. The CDR3 length is 14 residues. DNA of the CDR3: TGTGCCAGTTCGCTGGGAGGGGGTGTGGTTCAGCAGTACTTC. Residues: CASSLGGGVVQQYF.

The CDR3 sequence is CAISESSQGSAYGYTF. Written as DNA, the CDR3 is TGTGCCATCAGTGAGTCGAGTCAAGGGAGCGCCTATGGCTACACCTTC. The rearrangement joins TRBV10-3 to TRBJ1-2, with D uncertain. The CDR3 length is 16 residues. V was cut by 0 bases and J by 4 bases, with 15 bases left in between. CDR1 is ENHRY and CDR2 is SYGVKD in the germline V gene.

V usage is TRBV10-3 and J usage is TRBJ2-1, with 7 bases that match TRBD2. This CDR3 region has 17 residues. Germline values: CDR1 ENHRY, CDR2 SYGVKD. V dropped 0 bases and J dropped 2; count of bases not matched to a gene: 7. DNA for the CDR3: TGTGCCATCAGTGAGTCAAGCGGGGCGAGCCCCTACAATGAGCAGTTCTTC. This translates into CAISESSGASPYNEQFF.

The chain combines TRBV4-1 with TRBJ2-7, with 8 bases identical to TRBD1. This CDR3 contains 16 residues. V lost 0 bases, J lost 1 base, and 5 bases stayed unmatched. Per germline, CDR1 MGHRA and CDR2 YSYEKL. CDR3 in amino acids: CASSQEVTGASYEQYF. As DNA, the CDR3 is TGCGCCAGCAGCCAAGAAGTGACAGGGGCATCCTACGAGCAGTACTTC.

The chain has TRBV10-3 and TRBJ2-3, with unresolved D. Germline CDR1 and CDR2: ENHRY and SYGVKD. Trimming took off 2 bases at V and 0 bases at J, with 15 bases between the two ends. The CDR3 loop spans 17 amino acids. The CDR3 DNA sequence: TGTGCCATCAGTGAGGTCGCGCGGCGCTTCAGCACAGATACGCAGTATTTT. Protein sequence: CAISEVARRFSTDTQYF.

The chain couples TRBV7-2 to TRBJ2-2, with 7 bases that match TRBD2. CDR1 is SGHTA and CDR2 is FQGNSA in the germline V gene. With V trimmed by 5 bases and J by 6 bases, 12 bases remained unmatched. The CDR3 is 16 amino acids. CDR3 coding DNA: TGTGCCAGCAGCCCCCCCCCGGGACTAATGGCCGGGGAGCTGTTTTTT. It yields the protein CASSPPPGLMAGELFF.

The chain is built from TRBV28 and TRBJ1-2; 9 nucleotides match TRBD1. The CDR3 is made up of 15 amino acids. After removal of 5 bases from V and 5 bases from J, the junction contained 9 bases not matched to a gene. The V gene's germline CDR1 is MDHEN and CDR2 SYDVKM. CDR3 protein: CASSPPGTGSYGYTF. DNA of the CDR3: TGTGCCAGCAGTCCTCCCGGGACAGGGTCGTATGGCTACACCTTC.

The chain links TRBV5-1 to TRBJ2-5, with TRBD1 identical over 10 bases. The germline V gene encodes CDR1 SGHRS and CDR2 YFSETQ. Germline trimming cut 4 bases from V and 0 bases from J; bases unmatched to any gene: 9. There are 17 residues in the CDR3. CDR3 DNA sequence: TGCGCCAGCAGCCCCGAGGGGACAGGGGCTTACCAAGAGACCCAGTACTTC. Translation: CASSPEGTGAYQETQYF.

The chain joins TRBV25-1 to TRBJ2-3; TRBD2 matches 11 bases. This CDR3 contains 16 residues. V shed 5 bases and J 5 bases; nucleotides not matched to a gene: 9. Germline values: CDR1 MGHDK, CDR2 SYGVNS. CDR3 in DNA: TGTGCCAGCAGTTTCTTTAGCGGGGGGGCCGGAGATACGCAGTATTTT. This codes for CASSFFSGGAGDTQYF.

The chain is built from TRBV27 and TRBJ1-2; D possibly corresponds to TRBD1 (6 bases). The germline gives CDR1 MNHEY, CDR2 SMNVEV (reference sequence). V lost 8 bases, J lost 0 bases, and 7 bases lay in between. This CDR3 comprises 12 residues. Here the CDR3 DNA reads TGTGCCAGCGGACAGCCTAACTATGGCTACACCTTC. Amino acid sequence: CASGQPNYGYTF.

J is TRBJ2-1 and V is TRBV5-4, with TRBD2 as a possible D gene (5 bases). This CDR3 comprises 15 residues. Germline V gene sequence: CDR1 SGHNT, CDR2 YYREEE (reference sequence). Trimming took off 0 bases at V and 7 bases at J, with 14 bases between the two ends. CDR3: CASSLEEVPGNEQFF. CDR3 in DNA: TGTGCCAGCAGCTTGGAGGAGGTACCTGGAAATGAGCAGTTCTTC.

The chain joins TRBV27 to TRBJ2-1, with 14 bases matching TRBD2. CDR3 length: 15 residues. The V gene's germline CDR1 is MNHEY and CDR2 SMNVEV (reference sequence). The trim removed 4 bases at V and 9 bases at J, leaving 5 bases unmatched. The CDR3 coding sequence is TGTGCCAGCAGTTCCGGGACTAGCGGGGGAATTGAGCAGTTCTTC. It specifies CASSSGTSGGIEQFF.

The chain combines TRBV4-1 with TRBJ2-2; D may be TRBD2 (5 bases). The V gene lost 0 bases and the J gene lost 5 bases, with 7 bases spanning the gap. Germline V lookup: CDR1 MGHRA, CDR2 YSYEKL. The CDR3 totals 14 residues. The CDR3 DNA sequence: TGCGCCAGCAGCCAAGAACCGGGGACCGGGGAGCTGTTTTTT. Translation: CASSQEPGTGELFF.

J is TRBJ1-2 and V is TRBV6-5; a possible D gene is TRBD1 (5 bases). The V and J ends lost 6 bases and 6 bases respectively, with 14 bases between them. The CDR3 is made up of 13 amino acids. The V gene's germline CDR1 is MNHEY and CDR2 SVGAGI. The CDR3, as DNA: TGTGCCAGCAGGGGCCTCGACAGTGATGGCTACACCTTC. This encodes CASRGLDSDGYTF.

This chain links TRBV2 with TRBJ1-3; D not certain. The CDR3 has 17 residues. From germline, CDR1 is SNHLY and CDR2 FYNNEI. V was pared by 1 base and J by 0 bases, with 13 bases between. CDR3 bases: TGTGCCAGCAGTGAAGTCTTGGACTGGAGCTCTGGAAACACCATATATTTT. Translation gives CASSEVLDWSSGNTIYF.

The rearrangement uses TRBV7-2 and TRBJ2-1; D remains unclear. Trimming took 4 bases from V and 6 from J, leaving 7 bases between them. This CDR3 region has 12 residues. Per the germline V gene, CDR1 is SGHTA and CDR2 is FQGNSA. CDR3 coding DNA: TGTGCCAGCAGCTCGACGGGCAATGAGCAGTTCTTC. Residues: CASSSTGNEQFF. The entire variable domain, with the rest obtained from reference TRBV7-2 and TRBJ2-1, is as follows: GAGVSQSPSNKVTEKGKDVELRCDPISGHTALYWYRQSLGQGLEFLIYFQGNSAPDKSGLPSDRFSAERTGGSVSTLTIQRTQQEDSAVYLCASSSTGNEQFFGPGTRLTVL.

The V gene is TRBV28, the J gene TRBJ2-2; weak D call: TRBD1 (6 bases). The germline V gene encodes CDR1 MDHEN and CDR2 SYDVKM. The CDR3 spans 17 residues. Trimming pared 2 bases from V and 6 bases from J, leaving 19 bases between. The CDR3 loop is CASSLGRGSLRPGELFF. For the CDR3, the DNA is TGTGCCAGCAGTTTAGGCAGGGGCAGCCTTCGGCCCGGGGAGCTGTTTTTT.